Included here is one T cell receptor beta chain sequence, with context. The table lists this clonotype with a count of one. There is no known antigen for this receptor. The input lacks base qualities; no much larger clone sits a single base away. A solitary read yields weak support. This specimen belongs to a study of neurological immune-mediated disorders (dated by TCRdb to between 2018 and 2021). Study-level background: Peripheral blood TCR-beta repertoires from patients with HTLV-I-associated myelopathy (HAM/TSP), patients with multiple sclerosis, and healthy controls were compared in the study using UMI-based sequencing. The cohort was made up of 68 subjects, consisting of around 14 HAM/TSP patients, roughly 35 multiple sclerosis patients and 20 healthy controls. The roughly 100 TCR-beta libraries covered PBMC samples along with longitudinal samples, technical triplicates, and paired sorted CD4+ and CD8+ T-cell subsets. Longitudinal HAM/TSP and healthy donors had 3 time-points each (roughly 3-45 month intervals). Study-wide findings and limitations: The highest TCR clonal expansion was observed in HAM/TSP patients, whereas the lowest was observed in MS patients, even when compared with healthy controls. Across subjects, expanded clones never shared an identical CDR3 amino acid sequence, which suggests that the TCR-beta repertoires in every group were private.

To synthesize cDNA, template-switch 5'RACE was performed with a primer carrying a 10-nucleotide random unique molecular identifier so that each TCR transcript was tagged. Over 170 million TCR-beta sequences, covering 15-18 subjects, were produced in each sequencing run. The RNeasy kit was used to extract total RNA. The KAPA Real-time Library Amplification kit was used to amplify TCR-beta VDJ regions with primers targeting the TCR constant region and the 5'RACE anchor. A first PCR added sample indexes and Illumina adaptors, and a second PCR then raised library yield. After Ampure bead purification, the roughly 650 bp TCR product was size-selected on a 2% E-gel SizeSelection system. Before pooling, library quality was checked on a Bioanalyzer, concentration was measured with Qubit, and libraries were quantified with the Kapa Library Quantification kit. An Illumina HiSeq 2500 was used to sequence the libraries paired-end at 2 x 150 bp. To increase sequence diversity, about 24-32% phiX was spiked into each library pool. The authors processed their data as follows. Quality-filtered reads were processed with the UMI-based MiGEC pipeline, and over 75% of raw TCR sequences were removed by the MiGEC pipeline during error correction. VDJ genes were aligned to IMGT germline references, and clonotypes were defined by unique CDR3 amino acid sequence plus V-J genes. Clonal expansion, Shannon diversity, and CDR3 relatedness (CalcPairwiseDistances, ClusterSamples) were evaluated with VDJtools, and phylogenetic trees were built with CLCbio workbench. Expanded clones were defined as having at least 8 unique UMIs, based on coefficient-of-variation modelling across technical triplicates. Using fastp at Q25 and MiXCR, TCRdb reprocessed the public reads and kept productive beta chains. One record per CDR3 amino acid sequence lists the most common genes and DNA. The V and J calls shown here were made by TCRdb, not taken from the authors' results. The sample profile shows over 70,000 distinct CDR3 sequences; about a tenth of them were found once. Approximately 10% of the sample is in the top ten clones.

The sample's time point label is to be understood as: longitudinal time-point 1 (baseline). Blood bank volunteers in Maryland, USA served as the healthy controls. Libraries from unsorted PBMCs were made from 2 million PBMCs kept in RNAlater at -80 degrees C until RNA extraction. Peripheral blood was subjected to Ficoll-Hypaque density gradient centrifugation to isolate PBMCs, which were then cryopreserved in liquid nitrogen. The germline V gene supplies CDR1 MDHEN and CDR2 SYDVKM. Relative to germline, V is 5 bases shorter and J is 6 bases shorter, with 5 bases between their ends. CDR3 length: 11 amino acids, cysteine to phenylalanine. The only DNA kept is the CDR3, 33 bases in frame from the first base.

The TCR originated in a man younger than 40 in good health. The sample was PBMCs. In this chain, TRBV28 is recombined with TRBJ2-1; the D gene assignment is ambiguous. The CDR3 amino acid sequence is: CASSPVNEQFF. The nucleotides read TGTGCCAGCAGTCCAGTCAATGAGCAGTTCTTC.